The TCR beta chain described here comes from a study of blood T cell repertoires in COVID-19. Sequencing was performed with immunoSEQ multiplex PCR; in TCRdb, only in-frame clones are kept and a portion is missing. This sample has 80,000 or so clones, with around 85% found just once. Seattle researchers signed up patients amid active infection and tracked them longitudinally. V lost 4 bases and J lost 10, with 14 bases in between. The CDR3 totals 13 residues. In germline, CDR1 is SGHTA, CDR2 FQGTGA. The TCR comes from a man aged 50 to 59 with COVID-19, enrolled during active disease. The chain has TRBV7-3 and TRBJ2-1, with D perhaps matching TRBD2 (6 bases). Material: peripheral blood. The CDR3 is CASSSAATSEQFF. CDR3 DNA: TGTGCCAGCAGCTCAGCGGCCACTAGCGAGCAGTTCTTC.